This T cell receptor (beta chain) is drawn from a study of coeliac disease. Overall study: Refractory type I patients had normal intraepithelial cells despite over 12 months' diet failure. Overall study results and limits: Intraepithelial and lamina propria fractions were not highly pure.

This clone was counted once. Its antigen is not known. Assay: immunoSEQ multiplex PCR; the TCRdb copy retains only in-frame clones and omits some. The sample holds thousands of clones, roughly three quarters seen once. The source material was intraepithelial lymphocytes from the gut. The clonotype comes from a man between 25 and 39 years old with celiac disease.

CDR3 residues: CASSADPSTDTQYF. DNA of the CDR3: TGCGCCAGCAGTGCAGATCCAAGCACAGATACGCAGTATTTT. The chain is built from TRBV10-2 and TRBJ2-3; no definite D call. This CDR3 contains 14 residues. Per germline, CDR1 WSHSY and CDR2 SAAADI. Trimming took off 4 bases at V and 0 bases at J, with 8 bases between the two ends.